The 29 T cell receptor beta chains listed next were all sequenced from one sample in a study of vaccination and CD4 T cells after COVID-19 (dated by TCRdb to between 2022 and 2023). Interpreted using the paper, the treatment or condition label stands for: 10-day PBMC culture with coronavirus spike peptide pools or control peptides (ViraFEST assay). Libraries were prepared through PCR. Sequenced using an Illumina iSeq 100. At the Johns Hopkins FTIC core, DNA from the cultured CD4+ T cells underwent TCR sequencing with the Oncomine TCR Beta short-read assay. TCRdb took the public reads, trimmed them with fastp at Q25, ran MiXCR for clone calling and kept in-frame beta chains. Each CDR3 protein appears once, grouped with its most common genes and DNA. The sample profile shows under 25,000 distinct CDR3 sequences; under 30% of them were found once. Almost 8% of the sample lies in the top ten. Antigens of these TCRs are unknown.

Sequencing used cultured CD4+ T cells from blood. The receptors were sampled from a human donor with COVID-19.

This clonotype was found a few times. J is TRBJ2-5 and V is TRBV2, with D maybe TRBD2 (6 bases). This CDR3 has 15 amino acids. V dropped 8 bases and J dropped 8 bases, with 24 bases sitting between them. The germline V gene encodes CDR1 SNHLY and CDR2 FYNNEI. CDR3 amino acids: CASAPLIGTPGTQYF. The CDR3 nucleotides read TGTGCCAGCGCACCTCTCATAGGGACTCCCGGTACCCAGTACTTC.

CDR3 coding DNA: TGTGCCAGCAGCTTGGGTGGGAAGGGCCAGCCCCAGCATTTT. This sequence encodes CASSLGGKGQPQHF. The chain carries TRBV5-4 and TRBJ1-5; no reliable D call. The ends were cut back, 0 bases at V and 7 bases at J, with 11 bases in the middle. Germline loops: CDR1 SGHNT, CDR2 YYREEE (reference sequence). CDR3 size: 14 residues.

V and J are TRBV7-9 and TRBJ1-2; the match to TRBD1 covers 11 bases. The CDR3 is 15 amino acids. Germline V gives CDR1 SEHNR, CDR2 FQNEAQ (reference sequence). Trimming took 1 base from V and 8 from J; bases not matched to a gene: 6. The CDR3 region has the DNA TGTGCCAGCAGCTTAGACGGACAGGGGGCAATGGGCTACACCTTC. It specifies CASSLDGQGAMGYTF.

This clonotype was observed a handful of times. CDR3: CASSLWTSGKSTDTQYF. DNA of the CDR3: TGTGCCAGCAGCTTGTGGACTAGCGGGAAAAGCACAGATACGCAGTATTTT. The chain recombines TRBV11-2 with TRBJ2-3; 12 bases are shared with TRBD2. The CDR3 runs to 17 residues. Germline CDR1 reads SGHAT; CDR2 reads FQNNGV. V lost 3 bases and J lost 0; bases outside the gene matches: 4.

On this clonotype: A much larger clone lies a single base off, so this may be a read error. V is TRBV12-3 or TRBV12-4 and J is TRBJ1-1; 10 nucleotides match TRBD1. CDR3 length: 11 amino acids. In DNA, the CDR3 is TGTGCCGGCGGGACAGGGGTTGAAGCTCTCTTT. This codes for CAGGTGVEALF.

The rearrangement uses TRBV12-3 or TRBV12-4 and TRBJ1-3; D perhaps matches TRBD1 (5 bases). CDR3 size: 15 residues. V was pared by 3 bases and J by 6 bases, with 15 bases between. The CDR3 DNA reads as TGTGCCAGCAGTTTTGGGTGGCAGGGAGAAAACACCATATATTTT. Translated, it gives CASSFGWQGENTIYF.

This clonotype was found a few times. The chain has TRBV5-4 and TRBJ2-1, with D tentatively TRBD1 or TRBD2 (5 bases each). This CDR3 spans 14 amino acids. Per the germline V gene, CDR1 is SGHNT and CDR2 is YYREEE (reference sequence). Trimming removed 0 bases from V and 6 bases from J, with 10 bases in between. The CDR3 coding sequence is TGTGCCAGCAGCTTGGAGTCGGGGCTCAATGAGCAGTTCTTC. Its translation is CASSLESGLNEQFF.

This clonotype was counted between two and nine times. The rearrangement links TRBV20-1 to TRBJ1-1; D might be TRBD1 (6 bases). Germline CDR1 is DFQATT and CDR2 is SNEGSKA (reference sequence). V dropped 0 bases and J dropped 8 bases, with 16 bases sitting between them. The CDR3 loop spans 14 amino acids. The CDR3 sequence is CSARDGGRGTEAFF. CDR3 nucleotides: TGCAGTGCTAGAGATGGGGGTAGGGGGACAGAAGCTTTCTTT.

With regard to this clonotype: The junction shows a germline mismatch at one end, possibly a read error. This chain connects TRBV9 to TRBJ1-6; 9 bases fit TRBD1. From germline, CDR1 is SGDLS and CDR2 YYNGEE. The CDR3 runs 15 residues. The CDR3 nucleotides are TGTGTCAGCAGCGTAGCTGGACAGGGGAATTCACCCCTCCACTTT. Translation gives CVSSVAGQGNSPLHF. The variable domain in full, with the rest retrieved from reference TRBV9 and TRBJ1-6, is DSGVTQTPKHLITATGQRVTLRCSPRSGDLSVYWYQQSLDQGLQFLIQYYNGEERAKGNILERFSAQQFPDLHSELNLSSLELGDSALYFCVSSVAGQGNSPLHFGNGTRLTVT.

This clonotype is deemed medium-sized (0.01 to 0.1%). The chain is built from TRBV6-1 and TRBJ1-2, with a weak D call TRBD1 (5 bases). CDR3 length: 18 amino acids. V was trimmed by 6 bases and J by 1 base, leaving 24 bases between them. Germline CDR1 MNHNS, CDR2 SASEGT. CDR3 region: CASSPRPGGQGNNYGYTF. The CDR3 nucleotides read TGTGCCAGCAGCCCCCGTCCGGGCGGCCAGGGTAATAACTATGGCTACACCTTC.

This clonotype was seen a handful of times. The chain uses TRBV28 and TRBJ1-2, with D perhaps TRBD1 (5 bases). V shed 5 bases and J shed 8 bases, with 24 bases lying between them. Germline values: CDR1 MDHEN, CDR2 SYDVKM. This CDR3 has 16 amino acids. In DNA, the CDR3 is TGTGCCAGCAGTATCGGCCGGGACGCCCATCTCCTAGGCTACACCTTC. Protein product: CASSIGRDAHLLGYTF.

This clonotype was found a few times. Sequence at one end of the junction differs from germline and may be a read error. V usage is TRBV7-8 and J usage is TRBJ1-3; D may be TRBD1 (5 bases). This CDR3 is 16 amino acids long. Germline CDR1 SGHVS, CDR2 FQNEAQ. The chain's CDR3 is CASSLEPPRAGNTIYF. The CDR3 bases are TGTGCCAGCAGTTTAGAACCCCCCAGGGCTGGAAACACCATATATTTT.

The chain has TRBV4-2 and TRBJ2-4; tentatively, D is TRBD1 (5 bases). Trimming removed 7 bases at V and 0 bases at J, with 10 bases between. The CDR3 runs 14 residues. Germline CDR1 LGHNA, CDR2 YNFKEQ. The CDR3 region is CASNRPLAKNIQYF. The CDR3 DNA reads TGTGCCAGCAACAGGCCTCTAGCCAAAAACATTCAGTACTTC.

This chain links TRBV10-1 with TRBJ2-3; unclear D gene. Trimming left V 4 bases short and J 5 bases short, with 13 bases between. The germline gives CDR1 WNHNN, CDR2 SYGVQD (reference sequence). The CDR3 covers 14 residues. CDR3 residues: CASSASDGGDTQYF. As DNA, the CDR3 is TGCGCCAGCAGTGCGTCAGACGGTGGAGATACGCAGTATTTT.

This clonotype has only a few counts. CDR3 loop: CASRHSRATNEKLFF. CDR3 nucleotide sequence: TGCGCCAGCAGACACTCCCGGGCCACTAATGAAAAACTGTTTTTT. V and J are TRBV10-2 and TRBJ1-4; D is unclear. The CDR3 totals 15 residues. Germline V gives CDR1 WSHSY, CDR2 SAAADI. V was cut by 6 bases and J by 2 bases, with 13 bases left in between.

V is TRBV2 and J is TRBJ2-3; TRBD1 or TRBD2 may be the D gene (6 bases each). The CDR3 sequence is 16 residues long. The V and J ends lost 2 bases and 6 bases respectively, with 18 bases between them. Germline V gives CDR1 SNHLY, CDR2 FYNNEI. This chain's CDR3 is CASSESGGLAADTQYF. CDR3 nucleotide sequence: TGTGCCAGCAGTGAATCCGGGGGCTTAGCGGCGGATACGCAGTATTTT.

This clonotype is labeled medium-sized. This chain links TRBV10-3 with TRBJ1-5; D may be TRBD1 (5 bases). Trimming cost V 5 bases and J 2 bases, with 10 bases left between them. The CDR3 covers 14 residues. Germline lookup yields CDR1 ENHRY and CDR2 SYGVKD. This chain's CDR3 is CAISLQGGNQPQHF. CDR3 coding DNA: TGTGCCATCAGTCTTCAGGGAGGCAATCAGCCCCAGCATTTT.

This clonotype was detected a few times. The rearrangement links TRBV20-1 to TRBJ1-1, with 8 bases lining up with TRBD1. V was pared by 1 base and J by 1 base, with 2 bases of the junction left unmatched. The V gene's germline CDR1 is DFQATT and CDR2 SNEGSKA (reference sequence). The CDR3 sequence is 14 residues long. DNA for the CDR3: TGCAGTGCTAGAGGACAGGGGAAGAACACTGAAGCTTTCTTT. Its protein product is CSARGQGKNTEAFF.

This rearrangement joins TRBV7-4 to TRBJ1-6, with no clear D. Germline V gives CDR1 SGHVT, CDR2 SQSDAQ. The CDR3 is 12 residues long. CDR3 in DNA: TGTGAAAGGAGCTCCTATAATTCACCCCTCCACTTT. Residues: CERSSYNSPLHF.

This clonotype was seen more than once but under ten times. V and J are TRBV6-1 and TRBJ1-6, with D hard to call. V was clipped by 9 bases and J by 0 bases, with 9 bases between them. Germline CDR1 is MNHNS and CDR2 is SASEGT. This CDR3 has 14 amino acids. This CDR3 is CASRLSSYNSPLHF. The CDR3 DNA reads TGTGCCAGTAGGCTTAGCTCCTATAATTCACCCCTCCACTTT.

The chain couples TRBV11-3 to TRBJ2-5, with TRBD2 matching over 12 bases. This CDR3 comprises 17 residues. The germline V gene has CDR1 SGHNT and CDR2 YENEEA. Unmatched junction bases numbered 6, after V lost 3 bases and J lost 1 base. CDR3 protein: CASSLGGLAGSQETQYF. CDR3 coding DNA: TGTGCCAGCAGCTTGGGTGGACTAGCGGGGTCCCAAGAGACCCAGTACTTC.

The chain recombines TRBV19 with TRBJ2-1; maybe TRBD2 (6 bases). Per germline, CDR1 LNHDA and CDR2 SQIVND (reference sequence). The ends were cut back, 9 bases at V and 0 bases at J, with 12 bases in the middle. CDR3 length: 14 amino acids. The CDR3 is CASKRESSYNEQFF. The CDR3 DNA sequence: TGTGCCAGCAAACGGGAGAGCTCCTACAATGAGCAGTTCTTC.

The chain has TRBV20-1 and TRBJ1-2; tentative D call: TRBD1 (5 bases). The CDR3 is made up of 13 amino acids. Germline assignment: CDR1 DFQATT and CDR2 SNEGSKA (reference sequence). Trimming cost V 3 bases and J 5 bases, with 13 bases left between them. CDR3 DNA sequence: TGCAGTGCTAGCAGGGAATCAACTTATGGCTACACCTTC. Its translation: CSASRESTYGYTF.

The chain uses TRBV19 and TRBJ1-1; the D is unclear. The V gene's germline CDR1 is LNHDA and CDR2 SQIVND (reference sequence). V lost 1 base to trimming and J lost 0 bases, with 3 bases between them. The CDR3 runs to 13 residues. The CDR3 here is CASSIVLNTEAFF. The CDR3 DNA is TGTGCCAGTAGTATAGTACTGAACACTGAAGCTTTCTTT.

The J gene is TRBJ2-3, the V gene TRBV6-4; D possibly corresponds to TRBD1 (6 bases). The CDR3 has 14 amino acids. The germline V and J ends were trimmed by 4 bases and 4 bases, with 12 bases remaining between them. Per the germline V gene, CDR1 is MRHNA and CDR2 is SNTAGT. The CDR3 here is CASSAGGAADTQYF. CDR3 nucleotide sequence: TGTGCCAGCAGTGCTGGGGGCGCCGCAGATACGCAGTATTTT.

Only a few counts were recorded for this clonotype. The CDR3 bases are TGTGCCAGCAGCTTGGGGGCCCAGGGGATCGGCTACACCTTC. It codes for CASSLGAQGIGYTF. The chain is built from TRBV5-5 and TRBJ1-2, with TRBD1 as a possible D gene (6 bases). Germline assignment: CDR1 SGHKS and CDR2 YYEKEE (reference sequence). This CDR3 region has 14 residues. Between the trimmed V and J ends, which lost 0 bases and 8 bases, there was a span of 14 bases. The full variable domain, completed using reference TRBV5-5 and TRBJ1-2, is DAGVTQSPTHLIKTRGQQVTLRCSPISGHKSVSWYQQVLGQGPQFIFQYYEKEERGRGNFPDRFSARQFPNYSSELNVNALLLGDSALYLCASSLGAQGIGYTFGSGTRLTVV.

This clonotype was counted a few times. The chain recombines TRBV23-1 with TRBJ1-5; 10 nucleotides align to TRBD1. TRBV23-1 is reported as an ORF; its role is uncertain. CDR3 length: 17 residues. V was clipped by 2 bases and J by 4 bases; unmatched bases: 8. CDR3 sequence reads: CASSQEIRGQGNQPQHF. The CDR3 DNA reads TGCGCCAGCAGTCAAGAGATTAGGGGACAGGGGAATCAGCCCCAGCATTTT.

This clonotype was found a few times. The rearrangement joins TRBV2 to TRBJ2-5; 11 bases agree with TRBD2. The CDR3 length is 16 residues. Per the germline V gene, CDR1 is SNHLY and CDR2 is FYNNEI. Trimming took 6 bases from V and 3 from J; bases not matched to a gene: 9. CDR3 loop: CASSAPLAGGKETQYF. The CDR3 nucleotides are TGTGCCAGCAGCGCTCCCCTAGCGGGGGGCAAAGAGACCCAGTACTTC.

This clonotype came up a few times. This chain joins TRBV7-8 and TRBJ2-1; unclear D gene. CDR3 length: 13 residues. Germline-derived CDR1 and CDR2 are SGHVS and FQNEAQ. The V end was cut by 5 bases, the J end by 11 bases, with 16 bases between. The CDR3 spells CASSGRVPVKQFF. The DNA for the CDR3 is TGTGCCAGCAGCGGTCGGGTCCCAGTGAAGCAGTTCTTC.